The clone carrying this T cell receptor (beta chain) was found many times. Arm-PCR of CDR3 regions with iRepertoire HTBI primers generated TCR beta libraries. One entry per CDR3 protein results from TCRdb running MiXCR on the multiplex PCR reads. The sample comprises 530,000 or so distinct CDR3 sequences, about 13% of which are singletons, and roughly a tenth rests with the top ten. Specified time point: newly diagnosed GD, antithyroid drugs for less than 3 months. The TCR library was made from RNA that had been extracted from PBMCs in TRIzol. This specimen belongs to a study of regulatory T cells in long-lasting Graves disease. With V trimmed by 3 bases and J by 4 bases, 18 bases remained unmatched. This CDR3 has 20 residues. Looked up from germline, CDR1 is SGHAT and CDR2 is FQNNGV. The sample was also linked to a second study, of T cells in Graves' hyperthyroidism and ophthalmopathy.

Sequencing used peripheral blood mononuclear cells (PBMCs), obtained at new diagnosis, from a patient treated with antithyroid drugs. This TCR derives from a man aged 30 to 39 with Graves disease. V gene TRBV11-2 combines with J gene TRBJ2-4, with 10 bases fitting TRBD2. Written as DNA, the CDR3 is TGTGCCAGCAGCTTCCCCCGCGGAGGGGCGGCTAGCGGGGGAAAAAACATTCAGTACTTC. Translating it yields CASSFPRGGAASGGKNIQYF.